The present TCR delta chain was sequenced within a study of Vδ1+ human thymocytes. Overall study findings and caveats: In the thymus, TRG and TRD repertoires looked highly polyclonal with Gaussian CDR3 lengths.

Trimming cost V 5 bases and J 13 bases, with 29 bases left between them. The CDR3 totals 17 residues. In germline, CDR1 is TSWWSYY, CDR2 QGS. In the case of this clone: What it binds is unknown.

RNA was extracted from the cells and then reverse transcribed. CDR3 amplicons came from multiplex PCR with pooled V-gene forward and constant-region reverse primers. TCRdb re-called the multiplex PCR reads via CATT. The sample has more than 50,000 delta-chain clones, about 15% seen once. The chain recombines TRDV1 with TRDJ2, with D maybe TRDD2 (6 bases). Sequencing input: Vdelta1+ gamma-delta thymocytes from the thymus. Stated subset: FACS-sorted CD3+ TCRalphabeta- TCRVdelta1+ TCRVdelta2- thymocytes. The receptor was isolated from a girl less than two years old who had congenital heart surgery. In DNA, the CDR3 is TGTGCTCTTGGGCCCTACCTTGGTCCTACGTTCTCGAGGAGACTCTTCTTT. This encodes CALGPYLGPTFSRRLFF.